Sequencing of this T cell receptor (beta chain) was carried out in a study of OX40 agonist ivuxolimab in advanced cancers. Sequencing used immunoSEQ multiplex PCR; TCRdb keeps in-frame clones, though not all of them. The sample yields 80,000 to 95,000 clones, around 80% seen once. The CDR3 runs to 16 residues. Germline loops: CDR1 LNHDA, CDR2 SQIVND (reference sequence). V lost 3 bases and J lost 1, with 15 bases in between. The gene calls are TRBV19 and TRBJ2-5, with TRBD1 as a possible D gene (6 bases). This specimen consisted of CD4+ or CD8+ T cells sorted from blood, obtained in a trial of the OX40 agonist ivuxolimab. The sequence derives from an adult with an advanced solid tumor such as melanoma, head and neck, liver or kidney cancer. The CDR3 spells CASSMVTGTPQETQYF. The CDR3, as DNA: TGTGCCAGTAGTATGGTTACTGGGACACCCCAAGAGACCCAGTACTTC.